This T cell receptor beta chain was sequenced in a study of T-cell reconstitution after alpha-beta-depleted transplantation in children. V lost 8 bases, J lost 4 bases, and 12 bases lay in between. The CDR3 spans 14 residues. TCRbeta library preparation incorporated unique molecular identifiers. TCRdb reprocessed the PCR reads with MiXCR, giving one entry per CDR3 protein. Of about 610,000 distinct CDR3 sequences in the sample, 10% are singletons; the top ten hold less than 5%. The V gene is TRBV12-3 or TRBV12-4, the J gene TRBJ2-6, with a possible D match to TRBD1 (5 bases). This TCR was recovered from a human donor who donated a stem cell graft to a child with acute myeloid leukemia. The sample consisted of PBMCs from the stem cell graft donor, taken from the stem cell graft. The CDR3 reads CASGAAGGANVLTF. CDR3 bases: TGTGCCAGCGGGGCCGCTGGGGGGGCCAACGTCCTGACTTTC.